This TCR beta chain was captured by sequencing in a study of T cells in Graves' hyperthyroidism and ophthalmopathy. Details on this clonotype: The antigen remains undetermined.

Study-wide results and caveats: Progression to ophthalmopathy was predicted a median of approximately 6.4 months early.

Losses at the gene ends were 5 bases for V and 5 bases for J; bases not matched to a gene: 13. The CDR3 loop spans 16 amino acids. In germline, CDR1 is SEHNR, CDR2 FQNEAQ (reference sequence). Newly diagnosed patients aged 18 to 65 had hyperthyroidism of under 2 months' duration. Clinicians diagnosed patients from clinical symptoms, serum thyroxine and TRAb, thyroid ultrasound and orbital computed tomography. Amplification yielded TCR beta CDR3 regions, with RNA transcripts as the source. The study used the HTBI primer set for a first-round RT-PCR of the TCR CDR3. Using its own MiXCR run on the multiplex PCR reads, TCRdb lists one record per CDR3 protein. This sample yields 300,000 to 400,000 distinct CDR3 sequences, of which roughly 18% are seen a single time; around 47% belongs to the top ten.

What was sequenced was blood. This chain joins TRBV7-9 and TRBJ2-5, with 8 nucleotides matching TRBD1. The sequence came from a woman between 45 and 65 years old with Graves' hyperthyroidism. CDR3 bases: TGTGCCAGCAGCCCGAACAGGGGGAGTCGTACCGAGACCCAGTACTTC. It translates to CASSPNRGSRTETQYF.